This record covers a single T cell receptor (beta chain). The sample belongs to a study of blood T cell repertoires in COVID-19. Looking at the study overall: COVID-19 samples, acute and convalescent, were from the United States, Italy and Spain. PBMCs, B-cell-depleted T cells, or T cells provided the cDNA or gDNA that made up the material.

Only in-frame clones appear in the TCRdb table, and some are missing; sequencing was by immunoSEQ multiplex PCR. The profile shows approximately 54,000 clones, 80% to 90% of them singletons. Looked up from germline, CDR1 is MDHEN and CDR2 is SYDVKM. Trimming took 3 bases from V and 0 from J, leaving 18 bases between them. The CDR3 has 19 amino acids. Input material: peripheral blood. The chain links TRBV28 to TRBJ2-6, with D possibly matching TRBD2 (6 bases). This receptor was obtained from a man aged 45 to 65 with acute or convalescent COVID-19. The CDR3 sequence: CASSFLILARVSGANVLTF. The CDR3 DNA follows: TGTGCCAGCAGTTTCCTGATCCTAGCGCGAGTCTCTGGGGCCAACGTCCTGACTTTC.